The 19 T cell receptor beta chains in this list originate from one sample, sequenced in a study of blood T cell repertoires in COVID-19. Some clones are missing from TCRdb's copy, which holds only in-frame ones; the method was immunoSEQ multiplex PCR. This sample carries some 120,000 clones, about four fifths of them seen once, and the ten largest clones take about 39%. Sequenced input: peripheral blood. These receptors were collected from a man between 40 and 49 years old with active or convalescent COVID-19.

The rearrangement uses TRBV30 and TRBJ1-1; perhaps TRBD1 as D (5 bases). V lost 3 bases, J lost 8 bases, and 10 bases lay in between. Per germline, CDR1 GTSNPN and CDR2 SVGIG (reference sequence). This CDR3 comprises 11 residues. Here the CDR3 reads CAWSREREAFF. The DNA for the CDR3 is TGTGCCTGGAGCAGGGAACGAGAAGCTTTCTTT. Based on the CDR3 plus reference TRBV30 and TRBJ1-1, the full variable domain is SQTIHQWPATLVQPVGSPLSLECTVEGTSNPNLYWYRQAAGRGLQLLFYSVGIGQISSEVPQNLSASRPQDRQFILSSKKLLLSDSGFYLCAWSREREAFFGQGTRLTVV.

The chain couples TRBV5-1 to TRBJ1-2; D is unresolved. Germline V gene sequence: CDR1 SGHRS, CDR2 YFSETQ. The germline V and J ends were trimmed by 6 bases and 0 bases, with 18 bases remaining between them. CDR3 length: 16 amino acids. CDR3 loop: CASNPGDKNTNYGYTF. CDR3 in DNA: TGCGCCAGCAACCCGGGAGATAAGAATACTAACTATGGCTACACCTTC.

As DNA, the CDR3 is TGTGCCAGCAGCCAGGACTACAATGAGCAGTTCTTC. Its translation is CASSQDYNEQFF. J is TRBJ2-1 and V is TRBV7-2; D is ambiguous. Germline assignment: CDR1 SGHTA and CDR2 FQGNSA. The V end was cut by 5 bases, the J end by 3 bases, with 5 bases between. The CDR3 is 12 residues long.

This rearrangement joins TRBV5-5 to TRBJ2-5; 7 bases line up with TRBD2. The CDR3 extends over 15 amino acids. With V trimmed by 3 bases and J by 4 bases, 9 bases remained unmatched. Germline assignment: CDR1 SGHKS and CDR2 YYEKEE (reference sequence). The CDR3 reads CASSSLRLAGETQYF. The CDR3 coding sequence is TGTGCCAGCAGCTCGCTTAGACTAGCAGGAGAGACCCAGTACTTC. Using reference TRBV5-5 and TRBJ2-5 for the parts outside the CDR3, the full variable domain is DAGVTQSPTHLIKTRGQQVTLRCSPISGHKSVSWYQQVLGQGPQFIFQYYEKEERGRGNFPDRFSARQFPNYSSELNVNALLLGDSALYLCASSSLRLAGETQYFGPGTRLLVL.

This clone has only one observation. The CDR3 nucleotides are TGTGCCACCAGTGACAAGACAGCTAACTATGGCTACACCTTC. This codes for CATSDKTANYGYTF. The chain links TRBV24-1 to TRBJ1-2, with TRBD1 as a possible D gene (5 bases). The germline CDR1 and CDR2 sequences are KGHDR and SFDVKD. V was shortened by 4 bases and J by 0 bases, with 8 bases between the two germline ends. CDR3 size: 14 residues.

CDR3 sequence (DNA): TGTGCCAGCAGTTTATCGAGACAGAACTATGGCTACACCTTC. This encodes CASSLSRQNYGYTF. The gene calls are TRBV27 and TRBJ1-2, with D possibly TRBD1 on 5 matching bases. This CDR3 has 14 amino acids. V lost 0 bases and J lost 2, with 7 bases in between. Germline V gene sequence: CDR1 MNHEY, CDR2 SMNVEV (reference sequence).

This clone was counted a few times. The rearrangement joins TRBV27 to TRBJ2-2, with a tentative D call TRBD2 (5 bases). This CDR3 region has 15 residues. Deletions cut 4 bases from V and 1 base from J, with 10 bases between. Germline values: CDR1 MNHEY, CDR2 SMNVEV (reference sequence). The CDR3 region has the DNA TGTGCCAGCAGTTACCGAGGGTGGAACACCGGGGAGCTGTTTTTT. Residues: CASSYRGWNTGELFF.

This clone was seen just once. The CDR3 DNA follows: TGTGCCAGCAGGGCTGGGACAGGGGGGGACGAGCAGTTCTTC. Translation gives CASRAGTGGDEQFF. V usage is TRBV5-4 and J usage is TRBJ2-1; the match to TRBD1 covers 11 bases. This CDR3 has 14 residues. CDR1 and CDR2 (germline): SGHNT, YYREEE (reference sequence). J was trimmed by 10 bases and V by 5 bases; bases with no gene match: 8.

This clone occurred once. The J gene is TRBJ1-2, the V gene TRBV6-5; D gene ambiguous. The CDR3 loop spans 11 amino acids. Germline CDR1 MNHEY, CDR2 SVGAGI. Trimming shortened V by 6 bases and J by 2 bases, and 4 bases separated the two germline ends. CDR3 amino acids: CASRQNYGYTF. The CDR3 DNA reads as TGTGCCAGCAGGCAGAACTATGGCTACACCTTC.

J is TRBJ1-3 and V is TRBV7-3; 7 nucleotides agree with TRBD1. V lost 6 bases to trimming and J lost 8 bases; unmatched junction nucleotides: 7. CDR3 length equals 13 residues. Germline loops: CDR1 SGHTA, CDR2 FQGTGA. The DNA of the CDR3 is TGTGCCAGCAGTTCCGACAGGGATGACACCATATATTTT. It is translated as CASSSDRDDTIYF.

This chain uses TRBV14 with TRBJ2-5; no definite D call. CDR1 is SGHDN and CDR2 is FVKESK in the germline V gene. The CDR3 has 14 residues. The V end was cut by 1 base, the J end by 5 bases, with 11 bases between. The CDR3: CASSQVTPVETQYF. The CDR3 nucleotides are TGTGCCAGCAGCCAAGTGACTCCCGTTGAGACCCAGTACTTC.

V gene TRBV5-1 combines with J gene TRBJ1-2; D not certain. The CDR3 extends over 14 amino acids. Trimming removed 1 base from V and 3 bases from J, with 10 bases in between. Germline V CDR1 and CDR2: SGHRS, YFSETQ. The CDR3 sequence: CASSLREDYYGYTF. The CDR3 DNA reads TGCGCCAGCAGCTTGCGGGAGGACTACTATGGCTACACCTTC.

In this sample, this clone turned up once. Here the CDR3 DNA reads TGTGCCACCATGCGGGAGCAGGGAGATGAGCAGTTCTTC. Its translation: CATMREQGDEQFF. The chain couples TRBV15 to TRBJ2-1; 7 positions agree with TRBD2. V dropped 7 bases and J dropped 8; count of bases not matched to a gene: 8. Germline CDR1 reads LNHNV; CDR2 reads YYDKDF (reference sequence). The CDR3 is 13 residues long.

The CDR3: CAWTTPPPGTGNTEAFF. In DNA form, the CDR3 reads TGTGCCTGGACCACACCACCTCCCGGGACAGGGAACACTGAAGCTTTCTTT. The chain carries TRBV30 and TRBJ1-1, with TRBD1 matching 8 bases. Germline CDR1 reads GTSNPN; CDR2 reads SVGIG (reference sequence). The CDR3 has 17 residues. The V gene end was trimmed by 4 bases and the J gene end by 1 base; junction bases not matched to a gene: 14.

The chain has TRBV7-9 and TRBJ2-7; D perhaps matches TRBD2 (6 bases). The CDR3 runs to 15 residues. V dropped 4 bases and J dropped 0 bases, with 13 bases sitting between them. In germline, CDR1 is SEHNR, CDR2 FQNEAQ (reference sequence). The CDR3 protein is CASSSNGGASYEQYF. The CDR3, as DNA: TGTGCCAGCAGCTCGAACGGCGGGGCCTCCTACGAGCAGTACTTC.

The rearrangement links TRBV2 to TRBJ2-7; 7 bases agree with TRBD1. The germline V gene encodes CDR1 SNHLY and CDR2 FYNNEI. The CDR3 runs 15 residues. V was pared by 5 bases and J by 2 bases, with 9 bases of the junction left unmatched. This CDR3 is CASSSTGALTYEQYF. For the CDR3, the DNA is TGTGCCAGCAGTTCCACAGGGGCGCTAACCTACGAGCAGTACTTC.

The chain uses TRBV5-4 and TRBJ2-1; D gene ambiguous. Deletions cut 3 bases from V and 0 bases from J, with 7 bases between. From germline, CDR1 is SGHNT and CDR2 YYREEE (reference sequence). This CDR3 comprises 14 residues. CDR3 DNA: TGTGCCAGCAGCTCCTTTAGCTCCTACAATGAGCAGTTCTTC. This encodes CASSSFSSYNEQFF. Looking up the rest from reference TRBV5-4 and TRBJ2-1 gives the full variable domain: ETGVTQSPTHLIKTRGQQVTLRCSSQSGHNTVSWYQQALGQGPQFIFQYYREEENGRGNFPPRFSGLQFPNYSSELNVNALELDDSALYLCASSSFSSYNEQFFGPGTRLTVL.

The genes are TRBV6-5 and TRBJ2-7; 7 nucleotides match TRBD2. The germline gives CDR1 MNHEY, CDR2 SVGAGI. This CDR3 has 13 amino acids. The junction had 3 bases not matched to a gene; V was cut back by 2 bases and J by 5 bases. In DNA, the CDR3 is TGTGCCAGCAGTTACGGTGCGGGAGACGAGCAGTACTTC. This encodes CASSYGAGDEQYF.

V and J are TRBV27 and TRBJ2-3, with D unclear. This CDR3 is built from 13 residues. Trimming took off 5 bases at V and 0 bases at J, with 6 bases between the two ends. Germline CDR1 reads MNHEY; CDR2 reads SMNVEV (reference sequence). The CDR3 sequence: CASSPSSTDTQYF. DNA of the CDR3: TGTGCCAGCAGTCCCTCTAGCACAGATACGCAGTATTTT.